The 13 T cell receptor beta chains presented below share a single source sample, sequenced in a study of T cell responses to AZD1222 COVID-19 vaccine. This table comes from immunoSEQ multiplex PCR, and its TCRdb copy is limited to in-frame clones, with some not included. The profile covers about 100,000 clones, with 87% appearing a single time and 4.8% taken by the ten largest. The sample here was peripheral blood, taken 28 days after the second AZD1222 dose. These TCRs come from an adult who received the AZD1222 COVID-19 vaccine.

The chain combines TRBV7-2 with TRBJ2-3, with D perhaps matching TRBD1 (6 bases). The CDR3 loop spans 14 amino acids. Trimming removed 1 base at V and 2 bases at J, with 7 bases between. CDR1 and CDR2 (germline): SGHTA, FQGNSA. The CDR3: CASSLVGATDTQYF. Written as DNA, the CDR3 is TGTGCCAGCAGCTTAGTGGGGGCCACAGATACGCAGTATTTT.

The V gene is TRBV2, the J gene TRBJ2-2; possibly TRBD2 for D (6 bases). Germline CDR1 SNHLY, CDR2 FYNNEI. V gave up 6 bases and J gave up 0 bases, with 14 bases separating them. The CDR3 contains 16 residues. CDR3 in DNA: TGTGCCAGCAGCAAGGAGGGCCCCGCGAACACCGGGGAGCTGTTTTTT. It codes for CASSKEGPANTGELFF.

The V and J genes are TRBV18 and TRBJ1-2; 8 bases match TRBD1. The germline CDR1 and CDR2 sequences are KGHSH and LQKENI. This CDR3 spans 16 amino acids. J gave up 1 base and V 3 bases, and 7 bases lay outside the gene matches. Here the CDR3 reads CASSPGQEHRNYGYTF. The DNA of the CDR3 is TGTGCCAGCTCACCGGGACAGGAGCACCGTAACTATGGCTACACCTTC.

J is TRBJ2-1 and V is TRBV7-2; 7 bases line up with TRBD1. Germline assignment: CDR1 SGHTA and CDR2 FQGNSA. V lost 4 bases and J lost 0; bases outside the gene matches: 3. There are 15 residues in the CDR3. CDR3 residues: CASSSRQGSYNEQFF. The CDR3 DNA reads TGTGCCAGCAGCTCAAGACAGGGCTCCTACAATGAGCAGTTCTTC.

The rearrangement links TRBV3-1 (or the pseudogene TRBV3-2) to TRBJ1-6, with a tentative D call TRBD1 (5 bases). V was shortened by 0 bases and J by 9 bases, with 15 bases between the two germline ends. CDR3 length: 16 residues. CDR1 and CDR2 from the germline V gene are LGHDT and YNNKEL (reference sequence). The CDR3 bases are TGTGCCAGCAGCCAAGAGAGGGGCCGGGGGAGTTCACCCCTCCACTTT. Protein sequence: CASSQERGRGSSPLHF.

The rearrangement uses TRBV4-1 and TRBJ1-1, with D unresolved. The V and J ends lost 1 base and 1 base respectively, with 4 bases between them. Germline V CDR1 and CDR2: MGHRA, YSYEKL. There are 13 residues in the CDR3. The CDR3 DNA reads TGCGCCAGCAGCCAAGTGGGGAACACTGAAGCTTTCTTT. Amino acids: CASSQVGNTEAFF.

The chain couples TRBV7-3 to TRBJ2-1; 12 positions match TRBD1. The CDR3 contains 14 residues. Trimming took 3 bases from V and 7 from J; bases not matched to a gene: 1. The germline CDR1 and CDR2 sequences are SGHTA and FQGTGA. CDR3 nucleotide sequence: TGTGCCAGCAGCTTGGGACAGGGGGCTAATGAGCAGTTCTTC. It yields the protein CASSLGQGANEQFF.

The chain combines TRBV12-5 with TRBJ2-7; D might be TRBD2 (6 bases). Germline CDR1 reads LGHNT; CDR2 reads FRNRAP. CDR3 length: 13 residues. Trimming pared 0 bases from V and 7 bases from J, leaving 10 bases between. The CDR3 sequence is CASGLVGRGEQYF. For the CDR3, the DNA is TGTGCTAGTGGTTTGGTAGGACGGGGGGAGCAGTACTTC.

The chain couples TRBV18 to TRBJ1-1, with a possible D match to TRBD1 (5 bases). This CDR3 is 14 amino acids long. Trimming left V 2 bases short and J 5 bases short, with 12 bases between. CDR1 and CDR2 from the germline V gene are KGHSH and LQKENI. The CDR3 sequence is CASSPTEGRTEAFF. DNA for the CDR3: TGTGCCAGCTCACCAACAGAGGGGAGGACTGAAGCTTTCTTT.

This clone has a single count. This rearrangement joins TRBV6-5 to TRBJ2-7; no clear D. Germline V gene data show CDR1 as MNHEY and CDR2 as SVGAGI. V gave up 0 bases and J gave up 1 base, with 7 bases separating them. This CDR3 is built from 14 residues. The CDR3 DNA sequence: TGTGCCAGCAGTTACTCATGGCAGTCCTACGAGCAGTACTTC. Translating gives CASSYSWQSYEQYF.

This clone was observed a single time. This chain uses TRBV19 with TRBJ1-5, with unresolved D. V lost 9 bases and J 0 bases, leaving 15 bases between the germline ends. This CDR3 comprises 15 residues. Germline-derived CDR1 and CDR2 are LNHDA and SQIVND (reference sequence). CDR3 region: CASLPGRNSNQPQHF. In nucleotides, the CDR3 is TGTGCCAGCCTCCCGGGGAGGAATAGCAATCAGCCCCAGCATTTT.

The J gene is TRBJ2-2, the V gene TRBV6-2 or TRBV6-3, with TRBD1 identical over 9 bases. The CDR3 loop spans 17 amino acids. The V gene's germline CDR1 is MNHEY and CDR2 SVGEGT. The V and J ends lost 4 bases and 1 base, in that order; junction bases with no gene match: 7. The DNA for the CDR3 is TGTGCCAGCAGTTCACGCGAGGGACAGGGGAACACCGGGGAGCTGTTTTTT. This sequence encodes CASSSREGQGNTGELFF.

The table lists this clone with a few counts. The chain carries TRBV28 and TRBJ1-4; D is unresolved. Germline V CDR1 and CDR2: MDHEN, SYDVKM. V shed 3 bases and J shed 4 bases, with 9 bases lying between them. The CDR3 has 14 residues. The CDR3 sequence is CASSLGTINEKLFF. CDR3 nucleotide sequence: TGTGCCAGCAGTTTGGGCACGATTAATGAAAAACTGTTTTTT.